This T cell receptor beta chain was sequenced in a study of identical twins. The length of the CDR3 is 14 residues. V lost 4 bases and J 4 bases, leaving 10 bases between the germline ends. Germline-derived CDR1 and CDR2 are SGHAT and FQNNGV. TCRdb re-called the 5' RACE reads with MiXCR, one entry per CDR3 protein. Here the sample spans about 470,000 distinct CDR3 sequences, approximately 24% being singletons. A further study also used this sample, focusing on T cells expressing NK-cell markers. Per that paper: In more than 5 donors, dominant CD3+CD56+NKG2C+ clonotypes ranked among the top 10 CD8+ clonotypes.

This chain links TRBV11-2 with TRBJ2-2, with unresolved D. The receptor was isolated from a woman younger than 30 in good health. Material for sequencing was CD4+ T cells sorted from blood. The CDR3 spells CASSWGDRTGELFF. Here the CDR3 DNA reads TGTGCCAGCAGCTGGGGTGATCGCACCGGGGAGCTGTTTTTT.